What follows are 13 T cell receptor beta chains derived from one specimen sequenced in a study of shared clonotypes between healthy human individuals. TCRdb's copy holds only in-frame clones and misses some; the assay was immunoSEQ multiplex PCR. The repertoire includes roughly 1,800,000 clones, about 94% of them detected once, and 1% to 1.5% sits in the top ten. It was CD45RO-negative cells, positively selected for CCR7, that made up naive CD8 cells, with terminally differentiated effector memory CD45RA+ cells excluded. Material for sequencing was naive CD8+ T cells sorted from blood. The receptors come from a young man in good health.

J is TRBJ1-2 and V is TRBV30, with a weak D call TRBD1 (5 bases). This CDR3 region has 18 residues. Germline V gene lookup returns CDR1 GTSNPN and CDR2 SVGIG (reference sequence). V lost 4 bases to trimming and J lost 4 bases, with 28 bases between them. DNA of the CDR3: TGTGCCTGGACCTCTCCTCTATTAATCCCGGGACGGCGCTATGGCTACACCTTC. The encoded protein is CAWTSPLLIPGRRYGYTF.

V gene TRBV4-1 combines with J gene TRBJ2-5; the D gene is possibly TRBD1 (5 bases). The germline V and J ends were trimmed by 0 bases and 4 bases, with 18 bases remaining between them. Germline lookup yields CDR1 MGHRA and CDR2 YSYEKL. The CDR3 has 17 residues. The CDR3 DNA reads TGCGCCAGCAGCCAAGAGGGTATAGGGGTGCTTGGAGAGACCCAGTACTTC. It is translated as CASSQEGIGVLGETQYF.

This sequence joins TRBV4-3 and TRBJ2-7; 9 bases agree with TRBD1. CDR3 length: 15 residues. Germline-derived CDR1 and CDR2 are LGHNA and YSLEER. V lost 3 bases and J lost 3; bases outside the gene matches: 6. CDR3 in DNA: TGCGCCAGCAGCCAGGGACAGGGTGGTATCTACGAGCAGTACTTC. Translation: CASSQGQGGIYEQYF.

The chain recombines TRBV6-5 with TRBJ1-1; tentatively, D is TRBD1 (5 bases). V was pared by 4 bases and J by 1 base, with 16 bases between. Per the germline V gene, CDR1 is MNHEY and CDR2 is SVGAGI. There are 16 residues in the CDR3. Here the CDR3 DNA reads TGTGCCAGCAGTTCCTTACGCGGGGGTCGGAACACTGAAGCTTTCTTT. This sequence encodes CASSSLRGGRNTEAFF.

The DNA of the CDR3 is TGTGCCAGCACCGGAGCGGGGCAGTATTTT. Protein sequence: CASTGAGQYF. The rearrangement joins TRBV6-1 to TRBJ2-3; TRBD2 is a possible D gene (6 bases). Trimming pared 7 bases from V and 11 bases from J, leaving 10 bases between. Germline V gene lookup returns CDR1 MNHNS and CDR2 SASEGT. The CDR3 covers 10 residues.

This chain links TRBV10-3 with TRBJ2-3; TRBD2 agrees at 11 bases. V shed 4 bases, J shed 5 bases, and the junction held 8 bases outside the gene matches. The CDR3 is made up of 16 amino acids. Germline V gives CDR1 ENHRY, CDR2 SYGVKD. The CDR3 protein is CAISGISGGARDTQYF. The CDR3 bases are TGTGCCATCAGTGGGATTAGCGGGGGGGCGCGAGATACGCAGTATTTT.

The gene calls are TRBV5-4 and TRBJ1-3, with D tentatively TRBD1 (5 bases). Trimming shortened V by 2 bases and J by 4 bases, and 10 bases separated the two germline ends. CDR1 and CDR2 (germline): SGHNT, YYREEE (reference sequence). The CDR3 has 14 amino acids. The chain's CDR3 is CASSFQGGGNTIYF. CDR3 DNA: TGTGCCAGCAGCTTTCAGGGTGGAGGAAACACCATATATTTT.

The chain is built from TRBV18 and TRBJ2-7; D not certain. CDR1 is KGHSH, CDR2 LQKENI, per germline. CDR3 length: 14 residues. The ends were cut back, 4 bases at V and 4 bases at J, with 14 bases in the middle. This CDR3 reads CASSQGETQYEQYF. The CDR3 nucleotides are TGTGCCAGCTCACAAGGAGAAACCCAATACGAGCAGTACTTC.

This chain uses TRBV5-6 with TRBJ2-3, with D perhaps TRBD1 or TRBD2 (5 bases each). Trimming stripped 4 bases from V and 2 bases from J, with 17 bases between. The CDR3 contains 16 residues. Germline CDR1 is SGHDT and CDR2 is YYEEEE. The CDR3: CASSPWDRAPTDTQYF. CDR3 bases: TGTGCCAGCAGCCCATGGGACCGGGCCCCCACAGATACGCAGTATTTT.

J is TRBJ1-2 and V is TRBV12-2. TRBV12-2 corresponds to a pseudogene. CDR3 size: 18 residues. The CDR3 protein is CASRLATVHQPLNYGYTF. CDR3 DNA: TGTGCAAGTCGCTTAGCGACGGTCCACCAACCCCTTAACTATGGCTACACCTTC.

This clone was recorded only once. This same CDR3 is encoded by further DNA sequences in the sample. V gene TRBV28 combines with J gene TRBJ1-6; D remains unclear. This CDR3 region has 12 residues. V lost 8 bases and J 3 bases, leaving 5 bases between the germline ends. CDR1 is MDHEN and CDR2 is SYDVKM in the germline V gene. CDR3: CASSDYNSPLHF. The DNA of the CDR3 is TGTGCCAGCTCCGACTATAATTCACCCCTCCACTTT.

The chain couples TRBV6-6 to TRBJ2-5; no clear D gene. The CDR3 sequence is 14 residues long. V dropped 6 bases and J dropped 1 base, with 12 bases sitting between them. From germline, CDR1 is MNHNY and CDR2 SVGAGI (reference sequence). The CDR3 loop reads CASSQTSPQETQYF. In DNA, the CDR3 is TGTGCCAGCAGCCAAACCAGCCCCCAAGAGACCCAGTACTTC.

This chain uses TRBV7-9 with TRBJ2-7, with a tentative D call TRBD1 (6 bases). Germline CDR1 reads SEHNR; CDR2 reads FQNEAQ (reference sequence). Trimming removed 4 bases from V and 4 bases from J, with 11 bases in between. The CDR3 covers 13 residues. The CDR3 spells CASSSATGYEQYF. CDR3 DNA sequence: TGTGCCAGCAGCTCGGCGACAGGTTACGAGCAGTACTTC.